This record looks at one TCR beta chain sequence and its context. This record comes from a study of T-cell reconstitution after alpha-beta-depleted transplantation in children. Construction of the TCRbeta library involved unique molecular identifiers. MiXCR, applied by TCRdb to the PCR reads, yields one record per CDR3 protein. The sample yields hundreds of thousands of distinct CDR3 sequences, under 15% seen once. Sequenced material: PBMCs, mostly from graft donor cells, taken 360 days after TCRalphabeta/CD19-depleted stem cell transplant. The TCR originated in a male patient younger than 18 who had a stem cell transplant for acute myeloid leukemia, so the T cells may come from the graft donor.

The CDR3 here is CASSLGDGIVNEKLFF. CDR3 nucleotide sequence: TGTGCCAGCAGCTTAGGGGACGGGATCGTTAATGAAAAACTGTTTTTT. This sequence joins TRBV7-6 and TRBJ1-4, with D possibly TRBD1 on 5 matching bases. V was cut by 1 base and J by 4 bases, with 13 bases left in between. Germline V gives CDR1 SGHVS, CDR2 FNYEAQ. The CDR3 spans 16 residues.